These 4 T cell receptor beta chains share one sample of origin, sequenced in a study of preoperative IRX-2 immunotherapy in early breast cancer. Clones were read by immunoSEQ multiplex PCR, and TCRdb kept only the in-frame ones, dropping some. There are fewer than 3,500 clones in the sample; over 60% occur only once, and around 7.4% lies in the top ten. This sample's treatment: preoperative locoregional IRX-2 cytokine immunotherapy. This material consisted of tumor tissue, taken after IRX-2 immunotherapy. Receptor source: a human donor with breast cancer.

This clone has more than one count but fewer than ten. The chain is built from TRBV11-3 and TRBJ2-2; a weak D match, TRBD1 (5 bases). Trimming removed 2 bases from V and 0 bases from J, with 7 bases in between. Germline V gene data show CDR1 as SGHNT and CDR2 as YENEEA. The CDR3 runs to 15 residues. CDR3 in DNA: TGTGCCAGCAGCTTACAGGGCGCGAACACCGGGGAGCTGTTTTTT. Protein product: CASSLQGANTGELFF.

The chain has TRBV11-3 and TRBJ2-3, with a tentative D call TRBD1 (6 bases). Germline V gene lookup returns CDR1 SGHNT and CDR2 YENEEA. V lost 2 bases and J 5 bases, leaving 14 bases between the germline ends. This CDR3 has 15 residues. CDR3 nucleotides: TGTGCCAGCAGCTTAAACCCGGGACAAGTAGATACGCAGTATTTT. Residues: CASSLNPGQVDTQYF.

The chain couples TRBV1 to TRBJ2-6; the D call of TRBD1 is as the table states it, not checked on the DNA. TRBV1 is designated a pseudogene. The CDR3 is 21 residues long. The CDR3 DNA reads as TGCGCCAGCAGCCAAGATCATCGCCAGGGATTTGGCTCGGCTGGGGCCAACGTCCTGACTTTC. This codes for CASSQDHRQGFGSAGANVLTF.

Here the CDR3 DNA reads TGCGCCAGCAGCTTGGCAGGCGGGGGGGCCAATGAGCAGTTCTTC. Amino acid sequence: CASSLAGGGANEQFF. This chain uses TRBV5-1 with TRBJ2-1; 9 bases are a match to TRBD2. This CDR3 comprises 15 residues. Germline trimming cut 0 bases from V and 6 bases from J; bases unmatched to any gene: 4. From germline, CDR1 is SGHRS and CDR2 YFSETQ.